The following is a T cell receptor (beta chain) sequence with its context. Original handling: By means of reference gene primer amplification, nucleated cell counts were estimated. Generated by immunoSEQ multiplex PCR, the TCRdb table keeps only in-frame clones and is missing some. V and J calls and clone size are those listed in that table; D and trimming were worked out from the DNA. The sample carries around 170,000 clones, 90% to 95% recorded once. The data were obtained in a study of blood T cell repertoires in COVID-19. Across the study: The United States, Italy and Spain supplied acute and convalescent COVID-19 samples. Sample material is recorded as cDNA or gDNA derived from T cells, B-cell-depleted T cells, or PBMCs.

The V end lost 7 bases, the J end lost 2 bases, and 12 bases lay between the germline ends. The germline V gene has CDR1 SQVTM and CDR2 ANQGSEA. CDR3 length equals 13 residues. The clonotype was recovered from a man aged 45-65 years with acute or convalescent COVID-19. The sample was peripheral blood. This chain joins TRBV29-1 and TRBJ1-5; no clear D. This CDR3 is CSAKAGGNQPQHF. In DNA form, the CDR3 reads TGCAGCGCCAAGGCCGGAGGCAATCAGCCCCAGCATTTT.